This T cell receptor beta chain was retrieved from a study of cytomegalovirus exposure and HLA in healthy donors. Whole-study findings and limits: In terms of immune exposure information, only CMV serostatus was available. Most subjects' HLA-A and HLA-B alleles were reportedly predicted from TCR beta sequences. The study dropped some indistinguishable V segments, TRBV6-2 and TRBV6-3 among them.

CDR3 size: 17 residues. Deletions cut 0 bases from V and 1 base from J, with 16 bases between. The germline CDR1 and CDR2 sequences are GTSNPN and SVGIG (reference sequence). 60 Vbeta and 13 Jbeta primers were used in PCR. Generated by immunoSEQ multiplex PCR, the TCRdb table keeps only in-frame clones and is missing some. The sample has about 130,000 clones; roughly 82% are singletons. As for this clone: The antigen remains unidentified.

This sequence originates from a boy aged 5-17 years in good health and CMV-seronegative. The genes are TRBV30 and TRBJ1-5; possibly TRBD1 for D (6 bases). The sequenced sample consisted of PBMCs. DNA of the CDR3: TGTGCCTGGAGTGTACAAGGGTACAGGGACAGCAATCAGCCCCAGCATTTT. Translation gives CAWSVQGYRDSNQPQHF. Complete variable domain (other parts from reference TRBV30 and TRBJ1-5): SQTIHQWPATLVQPVGSPLSLECTVEGTSNPNLYWYRQAAGRGLQLLFYSVGIGQISSEVPQNLSASRPQDRQFILSSKKLLLSDSGFYLCAWSVQGYRDSNQPQHFGDGTRLSIL.